This passage covers 15 T cell receptor beta chains from one sample sequenced in a study of regulatory T cells in long-lasting Graves disease. Time point here: persistent/refractory GD, antithyroid drugs over 5 years with positive TRAb. RNA extracted from PBMCs served as the sequencing template. Construction of TCR beta libraries relied on iRepertoire HTBI primers and on Arm-PCR targeting CDR3 regions. MiXCR, run by TCRdb on the multiplex PCR reads, gives a single entry per CDR3 protein. The sample has 300,000 to 350,000 distinct CDR3 sequences, around a fifth seen once. The sample in question was peripheral blood mononuclear cells (PBMCs), obtained when the disease was refractory, from a patient treated with antithyroid drugs. The source of these receptors is a female donor with Graves disease.

This clonotype was seen at least ten times. This chain connects TRBV19 to TRBJ1-2, with D perhaps TRBD1 (6 bases). The germline V and J ends were trimmed by 4 bases and 6 bases, with 27 bases remaining between them. Germline V gene sequence: CDR1 LNHDA, CDR2 SQIVND (reference sequence). CDR3 length: 18 residues. CDR3 sequence (DNA): TGTGCCAGTAGTAACTTGAGAGGAAAAGCGGGGGCGTTGAATGGCTACACCTTC. This sequence encodes CASSNLRGKAGALNGYTF.

For this clonotype: Given a much more abundant clone one base away, this may be a read error. Lacking the conserved final phenylalanine or tryptophan, this CDR3 likely reflects a read error. V is TRBV2 and J is TRBJ2-7; D might be TRBD1 (5 bases). Germline values: CDR1 SNHLY, CDR2 FYNNEI. This CDR3 spans 15 amino acids. The CDR3 nucleotides read TGTGCCAGCAGTTTAGACAGCTCTGTATCCTGCGAGCAGTACTCC. It encodes CASSLDSSVSCEQYS.

This clonotype was counted ten times or more. V and J are TRBV7-2 and TRBJ1-6, with TRBD1 as a possible D gene (6 bases). Between the trimmed V and J ends, which lost 5 bases and 9 bases, there was a span of 20 bases. Germline CDR1 and CDR2: SGHTA and FQGNSA. The CDR3 covers 16 residues. The DNA for the CDR3 is TGTGCCAGCAGCGCGAACACAGGGAGTCGGGGTTCACCCCTCCACTTT. It codes for CASSANTGSRGSPLHF. Filled out from reference TRBV7-2 and TRBJ1-6, the complete variable domain reads GAGVSQSPSNKVTEKGKDVELRCDPISGHTALYWYRQSLGQGLEFLIYFQGNSAPDKSGLPSDRFSAERTGGSVSTLTIQRTQQEDSAVYLCASSANTGSRGSPLHFGNGTRLTVT.

The chain links TRBV6-1 to TRBJ2-2, with 8 bases that match TRBD1. Germline values: CDR1 MNHNS, CDR2 SASEGT. The CDR3 has 16 amino acids. J was trimmed by 7 bases and V by 5 bases; bases with no gene match: 12. As DNA, the CDR3 is TGTGCCAGCAGTCGGACAGGGCCCGAAGTTGGCGGGGAGCTGTTTTTT. Encoded protein: CASSRTGPEVGGELFF.

Many counts were recorded for this clonotype. V is TRBV10-1 and J is TRBJ1-2; D unclear. The CDR3 length is 13 residues. CDR1 is WNHNN, CDR2 SYGVQD, per germline (reference sequence). The germline V and J ends were trimmed by 3 bases and 2 bases, with 7 bases remaining between them. CDR3 sequence: CASSEDGNYGYTF. In DNA form, the CDR3 reads TGCGCCAGCAGTGAAGACGGGAACTATGGCTACACCTTC.

The chain links TRBV20-1 to TRBJ1-1, with D perhaps TRBD1 (6 bases). In germline, CDR1 is DFQATT, CDR2 SNEGSKA (reference sequence). The CDR3 contains 14 residues. The V end was cut by 1 base, the J end by 1 base, with 10 bases between. The CDR3 DNA reads TGCAGTGCTAGAGTCGGGGGCTCGAACACTGAAGCTTTCTTT. Encoded protein: CSARVGGSNTEAFF.

The gene calls are TRBV13 and TRBJ2-7; D unclear. Trimming took 5 bases from V and 3 from J, leaving 11 bases between them. The CDR3 is made up of 13 amino acids. From germline, CDR1 is PRHDT and CDR2 FYEKMQ (reference sequence). CDR3 coding DNA: TGTGCCAGCAGCCGCAGCTACTACTACGAGCAGTACTTC. It specifies CASSRSYYYEQYF.

This clonotype was counted between two and nine times. The chain couples TRBV6-2 or TRBV6-3 to TRBJ1-3; D is undetermined. The CDR3 has 15 amino acids. Per the germline V gene, CDR1 is MNHEY and CDR2 is SVGEGT. V gave up 5 bases and J gave up 0 bases, with 11 bases separating them. CDR3 residues: CASSNLWTSGNTIYF. The CDR3 nucleotides are TGTGCCAGCAGTAACCTGTGGACCTCTGGAAACACCATATATTTT.

This clonotype was seen ten or more times. This chain joins TRBV28 and TRBJ1-5, with 11 nucleotides matching TRBD1. CDR1 and CDR2 from the germline V gene are MDHEN and SYDVKM. The length of the CDR3 is 17 residues. J lost 6 bases, V lost 2 bases, and 9 bases had no gene match. Here the CDR3 reads CASSLRGTGGRGQPQHF. In DNA form, the CDR3 reads TGTGCCAGCAGTTTAAGGGGGACAGGGGGAAGAGGTCAGCCCCAGCATTTT. Complete variable domain (other parts from reference TRBV28 and TRBJ1-5): DVKVTQSSRYLVKRTGEKVFLECVQDMDHENMFWYRQDPGLGLRLIYFSYDVKMKEKGDIPEGYSVSREKKERFSLILESASTNQTSMYLCASSLRGTGGRGQPQHFGDGTRLSIL.

This clonotype was observed a single time. This chain connects TRBV28 to TRBJ1-5; maybe TRBD1 (5 bases). Per germline, CDR1 MDHEN and CDR2 SYDVKM. V gave up 6 bases and J gave up 3 bases, with 9 bases separating them. This CDR3 region has 13 residues. CDR3 in DNA: TGTGCCAGCAGGCGGGGCGTCAATCAGCCCCAGCATTTT. This codes for CASRRGVNQPQHF.

This sequence joins TRBV7-2 and TRBJ2-7; D is uncertain. The ends were cut back, 0 bases at V and 6 bases at J, with 12 bases in the middle. This CDR3 has 14 residues. In germline, CDR1 is SGHTA, CDR2 FQGNSA. The CDR3 DNA sequence: TGTGCCAGCAGCTTAGCCGCAGCGTCTGGCGAGCAGTACTTC. Translating it yields CASSLAAASGEQYF.

This clonotype has a count of ten or more. The chain carries TRBV7-8 and TRBJ2-7; D may be TRBD1 (6 bases). CDR1 is SGHVS, CDR2 FQNEAQ, per germline. Trimming took off 1 base at V and 4 bases at J, with 20 bases between the two ends. CDR3 length: 17 residues. CDR3 protein: CASSLVSGDTHGYEQYF. The CDR3 DNA follows: TGTGCCAGCAGCTTAGTATCCGGGGACACGCACGGTTACGAGCAGTACTTC.

The V and J genes are TRBV10-2 and TRBJ1-1, with D unresolved. The CDR3 extends over 13 amino acids. CDR1 is WSHSY and CDR2 is SAAADI in the germline V gene. V was cut by 10 bases and J by 4 bases, with 16 bases left in between. CDR3 sequence: CANWRGIGTEAFF. CDR3 coding DNA: TGCGCCAACTGGCGTGGGATCGGCACTGAAGCTTTCTTT.

The J gene is TRBJ2-1, the V gene TRBV29-1; 10 positions agree with TRBD1. There are 15 residues in the CDR3. The junction had 9 bases not matched to a gene; V was cut back by 5 bases and J by 5 bases. In germline, CDR1 is SQVTM, CDR2 ANQGSEA. As DNA, the CDR3 is TGCAGCGTTTTCTCGCGGGACAGGGGTAACAATGAGCAGTTCTTC. This encodes CSVFSRDRGNNEQFF.

V usage is TRBV29-1 and J usage is TRBJ2-7, with 9 nucleotides matching TRBD2. Germline CDR1 reads SQVTM; CDR2 reads ANQGSEA. After removal of 5 bases from V and 2 bases from J, the junction contained 4 bases not matched to a gene. CDR3 length equals 13 residues. The chain's CDR3 is CSVMVAGAYEQYF. The DNA of the CDR3 is TGCAGCGTTATGGTAGCGGGAGCCTACGAGCAGTACTTC.